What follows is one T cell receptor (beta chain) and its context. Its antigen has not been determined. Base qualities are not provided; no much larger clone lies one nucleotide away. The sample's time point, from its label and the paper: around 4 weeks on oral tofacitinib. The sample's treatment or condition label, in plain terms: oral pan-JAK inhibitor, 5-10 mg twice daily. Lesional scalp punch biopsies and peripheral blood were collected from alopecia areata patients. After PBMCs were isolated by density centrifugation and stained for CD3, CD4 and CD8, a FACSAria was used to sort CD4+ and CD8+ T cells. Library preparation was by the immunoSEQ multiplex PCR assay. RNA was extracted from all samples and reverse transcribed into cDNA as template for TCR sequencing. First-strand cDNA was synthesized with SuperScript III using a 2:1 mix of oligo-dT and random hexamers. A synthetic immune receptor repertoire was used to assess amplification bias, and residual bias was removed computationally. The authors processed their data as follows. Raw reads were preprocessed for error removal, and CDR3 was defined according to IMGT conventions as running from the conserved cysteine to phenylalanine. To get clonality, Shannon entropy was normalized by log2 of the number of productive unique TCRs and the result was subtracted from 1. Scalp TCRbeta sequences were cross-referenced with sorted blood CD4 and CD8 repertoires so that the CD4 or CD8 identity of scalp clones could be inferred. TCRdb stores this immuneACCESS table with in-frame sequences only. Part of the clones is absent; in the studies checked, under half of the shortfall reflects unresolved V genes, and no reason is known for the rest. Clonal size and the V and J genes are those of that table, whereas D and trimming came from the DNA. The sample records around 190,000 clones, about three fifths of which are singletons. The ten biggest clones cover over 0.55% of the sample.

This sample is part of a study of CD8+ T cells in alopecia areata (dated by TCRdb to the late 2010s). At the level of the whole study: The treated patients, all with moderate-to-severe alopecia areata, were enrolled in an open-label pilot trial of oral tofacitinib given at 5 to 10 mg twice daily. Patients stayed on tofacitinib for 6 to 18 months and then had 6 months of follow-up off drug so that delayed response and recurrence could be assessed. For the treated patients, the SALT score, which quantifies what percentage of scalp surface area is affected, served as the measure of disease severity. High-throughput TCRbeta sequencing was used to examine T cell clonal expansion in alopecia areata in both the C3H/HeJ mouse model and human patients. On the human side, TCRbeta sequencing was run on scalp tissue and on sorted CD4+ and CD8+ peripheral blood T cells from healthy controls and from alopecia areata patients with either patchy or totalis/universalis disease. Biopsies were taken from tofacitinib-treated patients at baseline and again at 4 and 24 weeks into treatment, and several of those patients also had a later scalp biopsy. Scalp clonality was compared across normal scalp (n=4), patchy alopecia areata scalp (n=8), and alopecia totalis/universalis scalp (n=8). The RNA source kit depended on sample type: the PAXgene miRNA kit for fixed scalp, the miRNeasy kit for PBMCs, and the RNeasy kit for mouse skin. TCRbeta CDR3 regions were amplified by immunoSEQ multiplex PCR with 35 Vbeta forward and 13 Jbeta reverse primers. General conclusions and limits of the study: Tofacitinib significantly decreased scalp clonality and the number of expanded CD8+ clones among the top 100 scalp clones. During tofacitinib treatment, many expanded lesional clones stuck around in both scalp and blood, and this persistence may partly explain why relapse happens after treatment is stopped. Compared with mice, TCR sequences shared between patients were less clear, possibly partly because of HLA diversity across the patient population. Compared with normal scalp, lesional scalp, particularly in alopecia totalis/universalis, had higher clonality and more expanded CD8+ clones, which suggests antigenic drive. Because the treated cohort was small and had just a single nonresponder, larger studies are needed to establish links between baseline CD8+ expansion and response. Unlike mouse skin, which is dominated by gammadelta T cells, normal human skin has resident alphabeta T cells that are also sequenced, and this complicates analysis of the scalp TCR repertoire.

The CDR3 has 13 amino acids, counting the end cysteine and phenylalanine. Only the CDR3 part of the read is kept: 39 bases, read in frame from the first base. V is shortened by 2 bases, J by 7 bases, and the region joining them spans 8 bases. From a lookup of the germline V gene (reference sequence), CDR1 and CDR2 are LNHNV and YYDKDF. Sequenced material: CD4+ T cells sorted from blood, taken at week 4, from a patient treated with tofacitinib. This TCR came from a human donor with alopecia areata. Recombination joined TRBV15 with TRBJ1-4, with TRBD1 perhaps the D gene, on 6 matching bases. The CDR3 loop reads CATSRSTGEKLFF. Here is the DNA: TGTGCCACCAGCAGATCGACAGGTGAAAAACTGTTTTTT.